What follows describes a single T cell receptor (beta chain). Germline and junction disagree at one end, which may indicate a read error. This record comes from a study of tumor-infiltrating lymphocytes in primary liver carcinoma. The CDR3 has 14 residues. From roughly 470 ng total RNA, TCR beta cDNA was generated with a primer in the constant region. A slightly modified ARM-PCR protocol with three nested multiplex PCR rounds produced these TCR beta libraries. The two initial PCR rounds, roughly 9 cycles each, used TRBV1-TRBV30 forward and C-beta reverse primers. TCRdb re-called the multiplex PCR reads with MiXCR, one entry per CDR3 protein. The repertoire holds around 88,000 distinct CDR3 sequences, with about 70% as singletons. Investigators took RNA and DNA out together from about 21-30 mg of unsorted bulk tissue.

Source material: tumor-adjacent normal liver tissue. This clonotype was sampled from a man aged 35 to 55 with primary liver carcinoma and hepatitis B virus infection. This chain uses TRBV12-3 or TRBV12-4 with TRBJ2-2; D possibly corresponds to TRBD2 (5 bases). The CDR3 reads CVSSSRHPPGELFF. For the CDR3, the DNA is TGCGTCAGCAGTTCCCGACACCCTCCCGGGGAGCTGTTTTTC.